This T cell receptor (beta chain) comes out of a study of blood T cells in healthy people across ages. As to this clonotype: One junction end disagrees with the germline gene, perhaps due to a read error.

Germline-derived CDR1 and CDR2 are SGHRS and YFSETQ. The length of the CDR3 is 13 residues. Each sample had at least 6 million PBMCs isolated. Together with a sample-barcoded 5' primer, a J-beta primer mix was included in a second PCR lasting roughly 6 to 12 cycles. Researchers report that a template-switch adaptor with 12 random nucleotides tagged each cDNA molecule. TCRdb independently ran MiXCR on the 5' RACE reads; one entry per CDR3 protein. The repertoire has 1.5 million to 2 million distinct CDR3 sequences, roughly 50% of them found once; the top ten carry about 2.1%. The chain employs TRBV5-1 and TRBJ1-1; 8 bases agree with TRBD1. This receptor was identified in a woman in her 40s in good health. Material: blood. The CDR3 DNA is TGCGCCAGCAGGACAGGGGCGAACACTGAAACTTTCTTT. It is translated as CASRTGANTETFF.